One sample yielded the 5 T cell receptor beta chains listed below, sequenced in a study of blood T cell repertoires in COVID-19. Repertoires were generated with immunoSEQ multiplex PCR, while TCRdb's copy carries only in-frame clones and drops some. The sample records about 350,000 clones, approximately 89% being singletons. The sample was PBMCs or T cells enriched from blood (not recorded which). These receptors all come from a woman aged 30 to 39 who had recovered from COVID-19.

This chain connects TRBV7-9 to TRBJ1-5; the match to TRBD1 covers 10 bases. Germline values: CDR1 SEHNR, CDR2 FQNEAQ (reference sequence). V lost 6 bases to trimming and J lost 1 base; unmatched junction nucleotides: 3. CDR3 size: 15 residues. The CDR3 region is CASSPTGGSNQPQHF. CDR3 nucleotides: TGTGCCAGCAGTCCGACAGGGGGCAGCAATCAGCCCCAGCATTTT. Drawing the rest from reference TRBV7-9 and TRBJ1-5, the complete variable domain is DTGVSQNPRHKITKRGQNVTFRCDPISEHNRLYWYRQTLGQGPEFLTYFQNEAQLEKSRLLSDRFSAERPKGSFSTLEIQRTEQGDSAMYLCASSPTGGSNQPQHFGDGTRLSIL.

CDR3 sequence: CASSLSWRNYGYTF. For the CDR3, the DNA is TGTGCCAGCAGCTTAAGTTGGCGGAACTATGGCTACACCTTC. The genes are TRBV7-2 and TRBJ1-2; no clear D. With 2 bases removed from V and 2 bases from J, the gap between germline ends came to 9 bases. The CDR3 extends over 14 amino acids. The germline gives CDR1 SGHTA, CDR2 FQGNSA.

The chain joins TRBV11-2 to TRBJ2-7, with 9 positions matching TRBD2. The CDR3 spans 14 residues. V lost 5 bases and J lost 2; bases outside the gene matches: 4. Germline CDR1 is SGHAT and CDR2 is FQNNGV. The CDR3 is CASSMTSGPYEQYF. The CDR3 DNA follows: TGTGCCAGCAGCATGACTAGCGGCCCCTACGAGCAGTACTTC.

This clone appeared a single time. V gene TRBV4-1 combines with J gene TRBJ2-3, with 10 positions matching TRBD2. Germline assignment: CDR1 MGHRA and CDR2 YSYEKL. The CDR3 is 20 amino acids. V was pared by 1 base and J by 0 bases, with 13 bases of the junction left unmatched. DNA for the CDR3: TGCGCCAGCAGCCAAGCGACTAGCGGGCGGACTGCACATAGCACAGATACGCAGTATTTT. It translates to CASSQATSGRTAHSTDTQYF.

The genes are TRBV7-6 and TRBJ2-2; D might be TRBD2 (5 bases). Germline V gene sequence: CDR1 SGHVS, CDR2 FNYEAQ. The CDR3 totals 17 residues. Trimming took off 1 base at V and 4 bases at J, with 16 bases between the two ends. CDR3 coding DNA: TGTGCCAGCAGCTTAGGTATCCTACGAACTAGCACCGGGGAGCTGTTTTTT. The encoded protein is CASSLGILRTSTGELFF.